These 30 T cell receptor beta chains originate from one sample sequenced in a study of cytomegalovirus exposure and HLA in healthy donors. PCR was performed using 60 Vbeta and 13 Jbeta primers. Produced via immunoSEQ multiplex PCR; TCRdb's table is partial and in-frame only. In the table there are roughly 180,000 clones, just over 75% of which are singletons. Sequenced material: PBMCs. These TCRs come from a woman younger than 45 in good health and CMV-seropositive.

This clone was counted between two and nine times. CDR3 DNA: TGTGCCAGCAGTTTGAGCGGCAGTCGAGATTTTGATACGCAGTATTTT. Translated, it gives CASSLSGSRDFDTQYF. The chain links TRBV28 to TRBJ2-3; D is possibly TRBD2 (5 bases). The CDR3 loop spans 16 amino acids. Per the germline V gene, CDR1 is MDHEN and CDR2 is SYDVKM. V gave up 3 bases and J gave up 6 bases, with 19 bases separating them.

The gene calls are TRBV11-3 and TRBJ2-5; D is unresolved. V lost 1 base, J lost 0 bases, and 12 bases lay in between. Looked up from germline, CDR1 is SGHNT and CDR2 is YENEEA. The length of the CDR3 is 16 residues. CDR3 DNA: TGTGCCAGCAGCTTAGGGATGGGCGAATACCAAGAGACCCAGTACTTC. This gives the protein CASSLGMGEYQETQYF.

The chain carries TRBV28 and TRBJ2-5; TRBD2 matches at 8 bases. CDR1 and CDR2 (germline): MDHEN, SYDVKM. V dropped 4 bases and J dropped 4; count of bases not matched to a gene: 8. The length of the CDR3 is 15 residues. The CDR3 DNA reads as TGTGCCAGCAGTTCCCCAAGGGCGGGAGGAGAGACCCAGTACTTC. Protein product: CASSSPRAGGETQYF.

This chain uses TRBV15 with TRBJ2-7, with 11 bases that match TRBD2. This CDR3 has 17 residues. Germline trimming cut 0 bases from V and 2 bases from J; bases unmatched to any gene: 6. Germline V gives CDR1 LNHNV, CDR2 YYDKDF (reference sequence). CDR3 bases: TGTGCCACCAGCAGAGATGGACTAGCGGGCACTACCTACGAGCAGTACTTC. Amino acids: CATSRDGLAGTTYEQYF.

The genes are TRBV2 and TRBJ2-6; 7 bases map to TRBD1. After removal of 10 bases from V and 1 base from J, the junction contained 4 bases not matched to a gene. The CDR3 consists of 14 residues. Germline V gene lookup returns CDR1 SNHLY and CDR2 FYNNEI. CDR3 sequence (DNA): TGTGCCACGTTACAGGGGTCTGGGGCCAACGTCCTGACTTTC. As protein: CATLQGSGANVLTF.

For this clone: A junction end diverges from the germline sequence, so it may reflect a read error. This chain uses TRBV27 with TRBJ1-3; no firm D call. CDR1 is MNHEY, CDR2 SMNVEV, per germline (reference sequence). The CDR3 extends over 13 amino acids. The DNA of the CDR3 is TGTGCCGGCAGTTTCAGCTCTGGAAACACCATATATTTT. Its protein is CAGSFSSGNTIYF.

V is TRBV27 and J is TRBJ2-1, with 7 bases matching TRBD2. The germline V gene encodes CDR1 MNHEY and CDR2 SMNVEV (reference sequence). CDR3 length: 14 residues. V lost 5 bases to trimming and J lost 4 bases; unmatched junction nucleotides: 5. The CDR3, as DNA: TGTGCCAGCAGTCCCAGCGGGATGTACAATGAGCAGTTCTTC. Its protein product is CASSPSGMYNEQFF.

The chain employs TRBV5-1 and TRBJ2-1; 9 nucleotides align to TRBD2. Germline V gene sequence: CDR1 SGHRS, CDR2 YFSETQ. The CDR3 sequence is 17 residues long. J was trimmed by 9 bases and V by 4 bases; bases with no gene match: 17. As DNA, the CDR3 is TGCGCCAGCAGCCCTCGGCCAATAGCGGGAGAAGGTTTTGAGCAGTTCTTC. Residues: CASSPRPIAGEGFEQFF. Drawing the rest from reference TRBV5-1 and TRBJ2-1, the complete variable domain is KAGVTQTPRYLIKTRGQQVTLSCSPISGHRSVSWYQQTPGQGLQFLFEYFSETQRNKGNFPGRFSGRQFSNSRSEMNVSTLELGDSALYLCASSPRPIAGEGFEQFFGPGTRLTVL.

The chain employs TRBV30 and TRBJ2-1; 9 nucleotides agree with TRBD2. In germline, CDR1 is GTSNPN, CDR2 SVGIG (reference sequence). Losses at the gene ends were 1 base for V and 6 bases for J; bases not matched to a gene: 13. This CDR3 region has 17 residues. CDR3 sequence reads: CAWSGGGAGQYINEQFF. CDR3 nucleotides: TGTGCCTGGAGTGGCGGGGGGGCTGGCCAATACATCAATGAGCAGTTCTTC.

V and J are TRBV29-1 and TRBJ2-7, with a possible D match to TRBD2 (7 bases). Germline V CDR1 and CDR2: SQVTM, ANQGSEA. CDR3 size: 12 residues. V lost 2 bases and J lost 7, with 12 bases in between. The CDR3 DNA is TGCAGCGTTGAAAAAGAGGGGGGGGAGCAGTACTTC. Protein sequence: CSVEKEGGEQYF.

The CDR3 loop reads CASGLQDPRDEQFF. The CDR3 bases are TGTGCTAGTGGTTTACAGGACCCTCGAGATGAGCAGTTCTTC. The chain combines TRBV12-5 with TRBJ2-1, with D perhaps matching TRBD1 (5 bases). This CDR3 is built from 14 residues. The V gene's germline CDR1 is LGHNT and CDR2 FRNRAP. Trimming took off 3 bases at V and 8 bases at J, with 14 bases between the two ends.

The chain recombines TRBV7-9 with TRBJ2-5; 10 nucleotides align to TRBD1. This CDR3 is 15 amino acids long. CDR1 and CDR2 from the germline V gene are SEHNR and FQNEAQ (reference sequence). V shed 2 bases, J shed 4 bases, and the junction held 4 bases outside the gene matches. The CDR3 DNA is TGTGCCAGCAGCTTAACGGGACAGGGGATAGAGACCCAGTACTTC. Its protein product is CASSLTGQGIETQYF.

The CDR3 nucleotides read TGTGCCAGCACACTACGGGCGGGATCACCCTACAATGAGCAGTTCTTC. Amino acids: CASTLRAGSPYNEQFF. V usage is TRBV11-2 and J usage is TRBJ2-1, with D perhaps matching TRBD2 (6 bases). The ends were cut back, 7 bases at V and 2 bases at J, with 18 bases in the middle. Looked up from germline, CDR1 is SGHAT and CDR2 is FQNNGV. There are 16 residues in the CDR3.

The chain carries TRBV18 and TRBJ2-7; 10 bases are shared with TRBD1. Germline CDR1 reads KGHSH; CDR2 reads LQKENI. With 3 bases clipped from V and 4 bases from J, the junction kept 3 bases outside the gene matches. The CDR3 sequence is 14 residues long. CDR3 in DNA: TGTGCCAGCTCACCGGGACAGGGGAAGTACGAGCAGTACTTC. Translation: CASSPGQGKYEQYF.

The gene calls are TRBV2 and TRBJ1-4; no clear D. The germline V and J ends were trimmed by 1 base and 5 bases, with 14 bases remaining between them. In germline, CDR1 is SNHLY, CDR2 FYNNEI. This CDR3 has 16 residues. CDR3 amino acids: CASSEVEGEENEKLFF. CDR3 coding DNA: TGTGCCAGCAGTGAAGTTGAGGGTGAAGAGAATGAAAAACTGTTTTTT. The full variable domain, its missing parts supplied by reference TRBV2 and TRBJ1-4, is EPEVTQTPSHQVTQMGQEVILRCVPISNHLYFYWYRQILGQKVEFLVSFYNNEISEKSEIFDDQFSVERPDGSNFTLKIRSTKLEDSAMYFCASSEVEGEENEKLFFGSGTQLSVL.

The genes are TRBV5-6 and TRBJ1-1, with D possibly matching TRBD1 (6 bases). This CDR3 comprises 16 residues. The germline V and J ends were trimmed by 4 bases and 3 bases, with 19 bases remaining between them. The V gene's germline CDR1 is SGHDT and CDR2 YYEEEE. DNA of the CDR3: TGTGCCAGCAGCCGACTAATGACGGGACAAGACACTGAAGCTTTCTTT. It is translated as CASSRLMTGQDTEAFF.

The chain is built from TRBV2 and TRBJ1-4, with D possibly TRBD1 on 5 matching bases. Trimming took 2 bases from V and 6 from J, leaving 13 bases between them. CDR3 size: 15 residues. Germline V lookup: CDR1 SNHLY, CDR2 FYNNEI. In nucleotides, the CDR3 is TGTGCCAGCAGTGAACGGGTCAGGGCGGATGAAAAACTGTTTTTT. Translation: CASSERVRADEKLFF.

This chain links TRBV29-1 with TRBJ1-3, with D possibly TRBD1 on 5 matching bases. Looked up from germline, CDR1 is SQVTM and CDR2 is ANQGSEA. The CDR3 has 17 amino acids. V was trimmed by 0 bases and J by 0 bases, leaving 15 bases between them. This chain's CDR3 is CSVEEQGSPYSGNTIYF. CDR3 sequence (DNA): TGCAGCGTTGAAGAGCAGGGATCCCCATACTCTGGAAACACCATATATTTT.

This clone was counted a single time. One end of the junction does not line up with germline, which may come from a read error. This rearrangement joins TRBV7-9 to TRBJ2-7, with TRBD2 matching 8 bases. Germline V gives CDR1 SEHNR, CDR2 FQNEAQ (reference sequence). The CDR3 runs 15 residues. This CDR3 is CSSSLEPSGSYEQYF. Here the CDR3 DNA reads TGTTCCAGCAGCTTAGAACCGAGCGGGAGTTACGAGCAGTACTTC.

The table lists this clone with a count of one. V and J are TRBV7-2 and TRBJ2-1, with 7 bases lining up with TRBD2. This CDR3 is 17 amino acids long. Germline CDR1 reads SGHTA; CDR2 reads FQGNSA. V lost 5 bases and J lost 3; bases outside the gene matches: 13. CDR3 loop: CASSLRPSGVSYNEQFF. CDR3 coding DNA: TGTGCCAGCAGCCTGCGCCCTAGCGGAGTAAGCTACAATGAGCAGTTCTTC.

This clone appeared a single time. The chain links TRBV5-1 to TRBJ2-7; 8 bases match TRBD2. The ends lost 4 bases at V and 2 bases at J; junction bases unmatched: 5. This CDR3 spans 14 amino acids. CDR1 and CDR2 from the germline V gene are SGHRS and YFSETQ. The CDR3 sequence: CASSRDGGAYEQYF. The CDR3 bases are TGCGCCAGCAGCCGAGACGGGGGGGCCTACGAGCAGTACTTC.

The chain recombines TRBV2 with TRBJ2-5; D might be TRBD2 (5 bases). Germline CDR1 is SNHLY and CDR2 is FYNNEI. V was clipped by 4 bases and J by 7 bases, with 16 bases between them. The CDR3 has 14 amino acids. CDR3 in DNA: TGTGCCAGCAGTGTAAGGACTCAAGATGGGACCCAGTACTTC. It translates to CASSVRTQDGTQYF. The full variable domain, completed using reference TRBV2 and TRBJ2-5, is EPEVTQTPSHQVTQMGQEVILRCVPISNHLYFYWYRQILGQKVEFLVSFYNNEISEKSEIFDDQFSVERPDGSNFTLKIRSTKLEDSAMYFCASSVRTQDGTQYFGPGTRLLVL.

The chain employs TRBV10-3 and TRBJ2-1, with TRBD1 identical over 7 bases. The CDR3 is 15 residues long. Trimming cost V 4 bases and J 5 bases; bases outside gene matches: 8. Germline V gene lookup returns CDR1 ENHRY and CDR2 SYGVKD. CDR3 sequence (DNA): TGTGCCATCAGTGGATCATTAGGACAGGACAATGAGCAGTTCTTC. Protein product: CAISGSLGQDNEQFF.

Worth noting for this clone: Germline is not matched at one junction end, which may reflect a read error. The chain links TRBV30 to TRBJ2-2; TRBD2 is a possible D gene (6 bases). CDR1 is GTSNPN, CDR2 SVGIG, per germline (reference sequence). The CDR3 runs to 14 residues. The CDR3 protein is CLGGSLKNTGELFF. In nucleotides, the CDR3 is TGCCTTGGAGGGTCCCTGAAGAACACCGGGGAGCTGTTTTTT.

This clone appeared once. The chain is built from TRBV30 and TRBJ2-3; D remains ambiguous. Germline V gene sequence: CDR1 GTSNPN, CDR2 SVGIG (reference sequence). The CDR3 has 14 residues. V dropped 6 bases and J dropped 6 bases, with 19 bases sitting between them. For the CDR3, the DNA is TGTGCCTGTTCTCGCCCAGGCTCTGAGGATACGCAGTATTTT. This codes for CACSRPGSEDTQYF.

The chain recombines TRBV4-1 with TRBJ2-1, with TRBD2 as a possible D gene (6 bases). V lost 1 base and J lost 10, with 11 bases in between. CDR1 MGHRA and CDR2 YSYEKL come from the germline V gene. The length of the CDR3 is 13 residues. The CDR3 protein is CASSQGTIREQFF. The CDR3, as DNA: TGCGCCAGCAGCCAAGGGACTATCCGGGAGCAGTTCTTC.

This clone showed up just once. V and J are TRBV28 and TRBJ1-5; 8 bases fit TRBD1. This CDR3 has 14 amino acids. Germline CDR1 and CDR2: MDHEN and SYDVKM. The trim removed 10 bases at V and 0 bases at J, leaving 5 bases unmatched. CDR3 coding DNA: TGTGCCACCTACAGGGGGGTTAGCAATCAGCCCCAGCATTTT. It specifies CATYRGVSNQPQHF.

The V and J genes are TRBV6-5 and TRBJ1-1, with TRBD1 identical over 8 bases. V lost 2 bases to trimming and J lost 12 bases; unmatched junction nucleotides: 8. Germline CDR1 and CDR2: MNHEY and SVGAGI. The CDR3 is 13 residues long. CDR3 nucleotides: TGTGCCAGCAGTTACCCCGAACAGGGGGGGCCTTTCTTT. Translating it yields CASSYPEQGGPFF.

The J gene is TRBJ1-2, the V gene TRBV28; the match to TRBD1 covers 7 bases. CDR3 length: 16 amino acids. The J segment lost 5 bases and the V segment lost 4 bases, leaving 13 bases of the junction unmatched. Germline lookup yields CDR1 MDHEN and CDR2 SYDVKM. The DNA of the CDR3 is TGTGCCAGCAGTTCCCCGGACAGGACCATCGTTTATGGCTACACCTTC. This encodes CASSSPDRTIVYGYTF.

This clone was counted between two and nine times. The chain couples TRBV15 to TRBJ2-5; D might be TRBD1 (6 bases). The CDR3 loop spans 14 amino acids. Germline CDR1 is LNHNV and CDR2 is YYDKDF (reference sequence). Trimming shortened V by 4 bases and J by 7 bases, and 16 bases separated the two germline ends. CDR3 loop: CATSTVRGSSTQYF. The CDR3 DNA sequence: TGTGCCACCAGCACCGTCAGGGGATCCTCGACCCAGTACTTC.